A single sample gave rise to the 8 T cell receptor beta chains below, sequenced in a study of T cell responses to AZD1222 COVID-19 vaccine. TCRdb's table, derived via immunoSEQ multiplex PCR, lists solely in-frame clones and lacks some. The sample gives roughly 93,000 clones, approximately 86% of which show up once; 5% to 6.5% is in the top ten. The sample consisted of peripheral blood, taken on day 0 of AZD1222 vaccination. The receptors were gathered from an adult in good health.

The V and J genes are TRBV5-1 and TRBJ2-7; possibly TRBD1 for D (5 bases). CDR1 is SGHRS and CDR2 is YFSETQ in the germline V gene. CDR3 length: 14 residues. V dropped 0 bases and J dropped 2 bases, with 9 bases sitting between them. Here the CDR3 reads CASSLGTTAYEQYF. CDR3 nucleotide sequence: TGCGCCAGCAGCTTGGGGACAACGGCCTACGAGCAGTACTTC.

The rearrangement joins TRBV5-5 to TRBJ2-3; maybe TRBD1 (6 bases). Trimming took 4 bases from V and 3 from J, leaving 18 bases between them. Looked up from germline, CDR1 is SGHKS and CDR2 is YYEKEE (reference sequence). This CDR3 is 16 amino acids long. CDR3 sequence: CASSPLVQGVTDTQYF. DNA of the CDR3: TGTGCCAGCAGCCCCCTTGTACAGGGTGTTACAGATACGCAGTATTTT. Full variable domain (outside the CDR3, taken from reference TRBV5-5 and TRBJ2-3): DAGVTQSPTHLIKTRGQQVTLRCSPISGHKSVSWYQQVLGQGPQFIFQYYEKEERGRGNFPDRFSARQFPNYSSELNVNALLLGDSALYLCASSPLVQGVTDTQYFGPGTRLTVL.

The chain links TRBV25-1 to TRBJ1-2; D may be TRBD1 (6 bases). Germline V gene lookup returns CDR1 MGHDK and CDR2 SYGVNS. CDR3 length: 13 amino acids. Trimming took off 2 bases at V and 6 bases at J, with 10 bases between the two ends. The CDR3 region is CASSERQGNGYTF. The CDR3 region has the DNA TGTGCCAGCAGTGAAAGGCAGGGGAATGGCTACACCTTC.

A word on this clone: The sample holds other DNA sequences that translate to the same CDR3. The rearrangement uses TRBV15 and TRBJ2-7; D not certain. V was pared by 1 base and J by 4 bases, with 5 bases between. The CDR3 loop spans 12 amino acids. Germline values: CDR1 LNHNV, CDR2 YYDKDF (reference sequence). The CDR3 bases are TGTGCCACCAGCAGAGGAGGTTACGAGCAGTACTTC. It encodes CATSRGGYEQYF.

This chain links TRBV9 with TRBJ2-4; D unresolved. V was clipped by 6 bases and J by 3 bases, with 13 bases between them. There are 14 residues in the CDR3. Germline CDR1 is SGDLS and CDR2 is YYNGEE. CDR3 residues: CASNPDPDKNIQYF. CDR3 in DNA: TGTGCCAGCAACCCGGACCCTGACAAAAACATTCAGTACTTC.

This clone has only a few counts. The rearrangement joins TRBV11-2 to TRBJ1-1; D perhaps matches TRBD1 (6 bases). The germline V gene has CDR1 SGHAT and CDR2 FQNNGV. V lost 6 bases and J lost 2, with 10 bases in between. The length of the CDR3 is 13 residues. DNA for the CDR3: TGTGCCAGCAGGGAAGGGGGAAACACTGAAGCTTTCTTT. Translation: CASREGGNTEAFF.

J is TRBJ1-6 and V is TRBV5-8; 8 bases are a match to TRBD1. The CDR3 extends over 15 amino acids. Germline V gives CDR1 SGHTS, CDR2 YDEGEE. Germline trimming cut 3 bases from V and 8 bases from J; bases unmatched to any gene: 7. The CDR3 loop reads CASSSEQGADSPLHF. The CDR3, as DNA: TGTGCCAGCAGCTCGGAGCAGGGGGCTGATTCACCCCTCCACTTT.

The chain joins TRBV6-5 to TRBJ2-5, with D perhaps TRBD2 (6 bases). V lost 8 bases and J 0 bases, leaving 10 bases between the germline ends. Germline lookup yields CDR1 MNHEY and CDR2 SVGAGI. This CDR3 contains 13 residues. This chain's CDR3 is CASAGMYQETQYF. The CDR3, as DNA: TGTGCCAGCGCGGGAATGTACCAAGAGACCCAGTACTTC.